This T cell receptor (beta chain) stems from a study of molecular identifiers for immune sequencing clone quantification. Broader study findings: Clonotypes surpassing 20 RNA copies contained over 97% of effector molecules, versus under 1% in naive cells. Jurkat TCR RNA from one cell was spiked into about a million naive cells, and it was reportedly detectable there.

A CD8+CD4-CCR7+CD45RA+ gate was used to sort naive CD8 T cells. Previously reported methods and listed TCR primers produced the bulk TCR libraries. TCRdb itself ran the PCR reads through MiXCR, one entry per CDR3 protein. The table has over 50,000 distinct CDR3 sequences, roughly 38% seen once. The CDR3 has 14 amino acids. With 0 bases removed from V and 2 bases from J, the gap between germline ends came to 7 bases. CDR1 and CDR2 from the germline V gene are LGHNA and YNFKEQ. This clonotype occurred many times. The antigen is not known. Sample: naive CD8+ T cells from blood, with Jurkat cell RNA spiked in. Indicated subset: FACS-sorted CD8+CD4-CCR7+CD45RA+ naive T cells. This receptor was obtained from a human donor in good health. Some libraries in this study had Jurkat cell RNA spiked in. The rearrangement links TRBV4-2 to TRBJ2-5; D is ambiguous. As DNA, the CDR3 is TGTGCCAGCAGCCAAGAGACTTCACAAGAGACCCAGTACTTC. Translating gives CASSQETSQETQYF.